The 20 T cell receptor beta chains below all came from one sample that was sequenced in a study of T cell responses to AZD1222 COVID-19 vaccine. Produced via immunoSEQ multiplex PCR; TCRdb's table is partial and in-frame only. The table records about 130,000 clones, roughly 85% of them present only once. Source: peripheral blood, taken 28 days after the second AZD1222 dose. These receptors all stem from an adult who received the AZD1222 COVID-19 vaccine.

V is TRBV24-1 and J is TRBJ2-5, with D perhaps matching TRBD1 (6 bases). The CDR3 is 14 amino acids. Germline CDR1 is KGHDR and CDR2 is SFDVKD. The ends were cut back, 4 bases at V and 5 bases at J, with 13 bases in the middle. DNA for the CDR3: TGTGCCACCAGTGAGGCTACAGGGTCGGAGACCCAGTACTTC. It is translated as CATSEATGSETQYF.

The chain is built from TRBV6-5 and TRBJ1-1; tentative D call: TRBD1 (5 bases). CDR1 and CDR2 from the germline V gene are MNHEY and SVGAGI. This CDR3 has 15 residues. Trimming shortened V by 0 bases and J by 0 bases, and 8 bases separated the two germline ends. The DNA for the CDR3 is TGTGCCAGCAGTTACTCGGACAAACTGAACACTGAAGCTTTCTTT. It is translated as CASSYSDKLNTEAFF.

This chain connects TRBV18 to TRBJ1-5; no firm D call. Germline V lookup: CDR1 KGHSH, CDR2 LQKENI. The CDR3 loop spans 14 amino acids. V shed 3 bases and J shed 0 bases, with 6 bases lying between them. Here the CDR3 DNA reads TGTGCCAGCTCACCTTACGCTAGCAATCAGCCCCAGCATTTT. Protein: CASSPYASNQPQHF.

The chain couples TRBV3-1 (or the pseudogene TRBV3-2) to TRBJ2-3, with D perhaps TRBD2 (5 bases). The CDR3 is 16 amino acids. V lost 0 bases and J lost 0, with 10 bases in between. Looked up from germline, CDR1 is LGHDT and CDR2 is YNNKEL (reference sequence). CDR3 coding DNA: TGTGCCAGCAGCCAAGATCGGGGTCTAAGCACAGATACGCAGTATTTT. Encoded protein: CASSQDRGLSTDTQYF.

This chain uses TRBV28 with TRBJ1-4, with D perhaps matching TRBD1 (6 bases). The CDR3 runs to 15 residues. V lost 3 bases and J 0 bases, leaving 8 bases between the germline ends. From germline, CDR1 is MDHEN and CDR2 SYDVKM. In DNA form, the CDR3 reads TGTGCCAGCAGTTTCGAGGGGGCAACTAATGAAAAACTGTTTTTT. Its protein is CASSFEGATNEKLFF. Full variable domain (missing parts from reference TRBV28 and TRBJ1-4): DVKVTQSSRYLVKRTGEKVFLECVQDMDHENMFWYRQDPGLGLRLIYFSYDVKMKEKGDIPEGYSVSREKKERFSLILESASTNQTSMYLCASSFEGATNEKLFFGSGTQLSVL.

The CDR3 DNA sequence: TGTGCCAGCAGTGAAGGGTTGCAGGGGGGTCAGCCCCAGCATTTT. This encodes CASSEGLQGGQPQHF. The chain couples TRBV6-1 to TRBJ1-5, with TRBD1 matching 7 bases. The junction had 6 bases not matched to a gene; V was cut back by 1 base and J by 6 bases. The germline V gene has CDR1 MNHNS and CDR2 SASEGT. CDR3 length equals 15 residues.

This chain joins TRBV5-1 and TRBJ2-7; no clear D. The CDR3 runs to 14 residues. V lost 0 bases and J 7 bases, leaving 14 bases between the germline ends. Germline V lookup: CDR1 SGHRS, CDR2 YFSETQ. The CDR3 DNA follows: TGCGCCAGCAGCTTGGACGCCGGGCCACAAGAGCAGTACTTC. Protein: CASSLDAGPQEQYF.

The CDR3 sequence: CASRSPGGNIQYF. CDR3 nucleotides: TGTGCCAGCAGGAGTCCCGGGGGGAACATTCAGTACTTC. The chain is built from TRBV12-3 or TRBV12-4 and TRBJ2-4; 7 nucleotides line up with TRBD2. CDR3 length: 13 residues. The trim removed 6 bases at V and 7 bases at J, leaving 6 bases unmatched.

The J gene is TRBJ1-3, the V gene TRBV7-2; D is uncertain. The CDR3 has 15 residues. The germline V gene has CDR1 SGHTA and CDR2 FQGNSA. V lost 5 bases and J lost 0, with 11 bases in between. Here the CDR3 DNA reads TGTGCCAGCAGCCCAGACTGGAGCTCTGGAAACACCATATATTTT. Encoded protein: CASSPDWSSGNTIYF.

The chain employs TRBV7-2 and TRBJ2-7, with 7 bases matching TRBD2. Germline-derived CDR1 and CDR2 are SGHTA and FQGNSA. V gave up 5 bases and J gave up 1 base; unmatched junction bases: 5. The CDR3 runs 14 residues. The CDR3 coding sequence is TGTGCCAGCAGCGCATTGGGGGGGTCCTACGAGCAGTACTTC. Residues: CASSALGGSYEQYF. Supplemented by reference TRBV7-2 and TRBJ2-7, the full variable domain reads GAGVSQSPSNKVTEKGKDVELRCDPISGHTALYWYRQSLGQGLEFLIYFQGNSAPDKSGLPSDRFSAERTGGSVSTLTIQRTQQEDSAVYLCASSALGGSYEQYFGPGTRLTVT.

The chain links TRBV6-5 to TRBJ1-3, with 7 bases lining up with TRBD1. Trimming removed 10 bases from V and 4 bases from J; junction bases left unmatched: 7. The CDR3 sequence is 13 residues long. CDR1 is MNHEY and CDR2 is SVGAGI in the germline V gene. CDR3 region: CATWGTVGNTIYF. The CDR3 DNA reads as TGTGCCACCTGGGGGACAGTCGGAAACACCATATATTTT.

This chain connects TRBV6-5 to TRBJ2-4; 7 bases align to TRBD1. The CDR3 has 16 residues. J was trimmed by 4 bases and V by 4 bases; bases with no gene match: 10. Per germline, CDR1 MNHEY and CDR2 SVGAGI. The DNA for the CDR3 is TGTGCCAGCAGTTCGGACCCCGGGACAGTAAAAAACATTCAGTACTTC. Its translation is CASSSDPGTVKNIQYF.

This clone was picked up a small number of times. The chain couples TRBV2 to TRBJ2-5, with 10 bases aligning to TRBD1. J gave up 9 bases and V 8 bases, and 9 bases lay outside the gene matches. The CDR3 loop spans 13 amino acids. Germline lookup yields CDR1 SNHLY and CDR2 FYNNEI. CDR3 sequence (DNA): TGTGCCAGCTCCATGGACAGGGGGAGGTCCCAGTACTTC. Residues: CASSMDRGRSQYF. Variable domain in full (rest from reference TRBV2 and TRBJ2-5): EPEVTQTPSHQVTQMGQEVILRCVPISNHLYFYWYRQILGQKVEFLVSFYNNEISEKSEIFDDQFSVERPDGSNFTLKIRSTKLEDSAMYFCASSMDRGRSQYFGPGTRLLVL.

The chain joins TRBV14 to TRBJ1-3; D remains unclear. Germline V gene sequence: CDR1 SGHDN, CDR2 FVKESK. CDR3 length equals 14 residues. Trimming took 1 base from V and 2 from J, leaving 6 bases between them. The chain's CDR3 is CASSQVATGNTIYF. In DNA, the CDR3 is TGTGCCAGCAGCCAAGTAGCAACTGGAAACACCATATATTTT.

The chain links TRBV3-1 (or the pseudogene TRBV3-2) to TRBJ1-3; TRBD1 aligns across 8 bases. Unmatched junction bases numbered 6, after V lost 5 bases and J lost 0 bases. Germline-derived CDR1 and CDR2 are LGHDT and YNNKEL (reference sequence). The CDR3 is made up of 16 amino acids. This CDR3 reads CASSRQGLDSGNTIYF. The CDR3 DNA is TGTGCCAGCAGCAGACAGGGGTTAGACTCTGGAAACACCATATATTTT.

The chain joins TRBV3-1 (or the pseudogene TRBV3-2) to TRBJ2-5; TRBD2 aligns across 13 bases. CDR3 length: 20 amino acids. V trimming: 4 bases; J trimming: 5 bases; junction bases outside the gene matches: 19. Germline V gives CDR1 LGHDT, CDR2 YNNKEL (reference sequence). The CDR3 is CASSPLMETSGGVLPETQYF. The CDR3 region has the DNA TGTGCCAGCAGCCCCCTAATGGAAACTAGCGGGGGGGTGTTGCCGGAGACCCAGTACTTC.

The V call is TRBV14, the J call TRBJ2-5; weak D call: TRBD2 (5 bases). CDR3 length: 18 amino acids. Germline V gene data show CDR1 as SGHDN and CDR2 as FVKESK. V lost 0 bases and J 3 bases, leaving 20 bases between the germline ends. The CDR3 protein is CASSQDLEVPSSKETQYF. DNA for the CDR3: TGTGCCAGCAGCCAAGATCTGGAGGTTCCGTCTTCTAAAGAGACCCAGTACTTC. The full variable domain, its missing parts supplied by reference TRBV14 and TRBJ2-5, is EAGVTQFPSHSVIEKGQTVTLRCDPISGHDNLYWYRRVMGKEIKFLLHFVKESKQDESGMPNNRFLAERTGGTYSTLKVQPAELEDSGVYFCASSQDLEVPSSKETQYFGPGTRLLVL.

CDR3 nucleotide sequence: TGCGCCAGCAGCTGGCAGGGTAGGGCAACTAATGAAAAACTGTTTTTT. Its translation: CASSWQGRATNEKLFF. V is TRBV5-1 and J is TRBJ1-4; D is possibly TRBD1 (5 bases). V was trimmed by 3 bases and J by 0 bases, leaving 12 bases between them. Per germline, CDR1 SGHRS and CDR2 YFSETQ. The CDR3 runs to 16 residues.

The count of this clone is one. The J gene is TRBJ2-3, the V gene TRBV28; maybe TRBD2 (6 bases). The CDR3 is 15 amino acids. Germline V lookup: CDR1 MDHEN, CDR2 SYDVKM. V was trimmed by 5 bases and J by 1 base, leaving 13 bases between them. For the CDR3, the DNA is TGTGCCAGCAGTCCCAAGGACTACCGCACAGATACGCAGTATTTT. It encodes CASSPKDYRTDTQYF.

The rearrangement uses TRBV18 and TRBJ2-5; the D gene is possibly TRBD1 (5 bases). There are 14 residues in the CDR3. V was shortened by 4 bases and J by 4 bases, with 13 bases between the two germline ends. The germline V gene has CDR1 KGHSH and CDR2 LQKENI. The CDR3 spells CASSLPGAPETQYF. The CDR3 DNA reads TGTGCCAGCTCACTTCCTGGGGCTCCAGAGACCCAGTACTTC.